A selection of T cell receptor beta chains follows, all from one sample in a study of blood T cell repertoires in COVID-19. Repertoires were generated with immunoSEQ multiplex PCR, while TCRdb's copy carries only in-frame clones and drops some. In the table there are about 59,000 clones, approximately 81% of which are singletons. Sequencing used peripheral blood. The receptors here all came from a woman aged 80 or over with active or convalescent COVID-19. CDR3s include the opening cysteine and the closing phenylalanine or tryptophan. Fields, in order: V gene, CDR3 length, CDR3 protein.

TRBV19 | 12 | CASSATGSGYTF
TRBV14 | 14 | CASSHFNGNYGYTF
TRBV5-5 | 17 | CASSLEGQGASNQPQHF
TRBV29-1 | 13 | CSVGWTGSYEQYF
TRBV6-1 | 16 | CASSAAGQGAGGEQFF
TRBV3-1/TRBV3-2 | 15 | CASSHRGQYNSPLHF
TRBV6-2/TRBV6-3 | 19 | CASSWRTGGLGFRTDTQYF
TRBV7-9 | 14 | CASRAQGLNTEAFF
TRBV19 | 14 | CASALAGLTDTQYF
TRBV29-1 | 13 | CSVHGLTGYGYTF
TRBV6-4 | 16 | CASSGHAGTPADGYTF
TRBV29-1 | 12 | CSVTGSTDTQYF
TRBV9 | 15 | CASSVVGGTNEKLFF
TRBV11-1 | 15 | CASSLGAGDTDTQYF
TRBV18 | 14 | CASSPRTGGLEQYF
TRBV5-1 | 14 | CASSLDRGDYGYTF
TRBV10-1 | 13 | CASSRTGNTEAFF
TRBV2 | 11 | CASSVSYEQYF
TRBV7-9 | 17 | CASSPDAGTNSGNTIYF
TRBV10-1 | 13 | CASSPGLINEQFF
TRBV5-6 | 13 | CASSLPGQEKLFF
TRBV12-3/TRBV12-4 | 12 | CASSLQGIPLHF
TRBV6-5 | 12 | CASSTSLDTIYF
TRBV5-1 | 14 | CASSLGHEGNTIYF
TRBV10-2 | 14 | CASKPDRGNQPQHF
TRBV5-4 | 14 | CASSPSGGTYEQYF
TRBV5-5 | 14 | CASSLAQGGYEQYF
TRBV10-3 | 16 | CAISEPRQGFADTQYF
TRBV12-2 | 18 | CASRLAFNTGPPNEKLFF
TRBV5-1 | 16 | CASSLGTSRAASPLHF
TRBV5-4 | 17 | CASSLASDRVAGETQYF
TRBV7-2 | 14 | CASSPDTYNQPQHF